This record covers a single T cell receptor beta chain. The data are from a study of blood T cell repertoires in COVID-19. Germline CDR1 and CDR2: SGHRS and YFSETQ. V was trimmed by 4 bases and J by 0 bases, leaving 7 bases between them. This CDR3 has 13 residues. Measured with immunoSEQ multiplex PCR; TCRdb has only the in-frame clones, and not every one. The sample consists of around 250,000 clones, 82% of them appearing once. What was sequenced was peripheral blood. This TCR derives from a woman aged 18-35 years with acute or convalescent COVID-19. V is TRBV5-1 and J is TRBJ2-5; TRBD1 is a possible D gene (5 bases). The CDR3 coding sequence is TGCGCCAGCAGCCCGGACAACCAAGAGACCCAGTACTTC. Its protein is CASSPDNQETQYF.